The T cell receptor (beta chain) described here comes from a study of T cell repertoires in cytomegalovirus infection. TCRdb passed the reads through MiXCR, listing each CDR3 protein once. The sample has about 450,000 distinct CDR3 sequences; approximately 30% are singletons. Germline V gives CDR1 MNHEY, CDR2 SMNVEV (reference sequence). CDR3 length: 15 amino acids. V was cut by 5 bases and J by 4 bases, with 14 bases left in between. The J gene is TRBJ1-4, the V gene TRBV27, with a tentative D call TRBD1 (6 bases). The sequenced sample was PBMCs. This TCR derives from a human donor in good health (CMV status not recorded). Some clones in this sample may be carry-over from other donors' samples. In nucleotides, the CDR3 is TGTGCCAGCAGTCCCTGGACAGTGAGTAATGAAAAACTGTTTTTT. It yields the protein CASSPWTVSNEKLFF.